This TCR beta chain was observed in a study of T cell clonotyping in hematopoietic cell transplantation. General observations from the study: Few recipient clonotypes overlapped donors; over 97% were de novo at given depth. Higher Inverse Simpson Index values in graft donor and pretransplant recipient predicted broader posttransplant TCR diversity. Without cell sorting, CD4 versus CD8 contributions remain unresolved. Recipient TCR diversity dropped after transplant; expanded clonotypes rose from day 30 to 180.

CDR3 length: 16 residues. CDR1 KGHSH and CDR2 LQKENI come from the germline V gene. After removal of 6 bases from V and 6 bases from J, the junction contained 11 bases not matched to a gene. A word on this clone: The target antigen is unknown.

Sequenced by immunoSEQ multiplex PCR; TCRdb stores in-frame clones only, minus some. The sample yields tens of thousands of clones, 94% seen once. The sequencing input was peripheral blood mononuclear cells. This clonotype was sampled from a woman in her forties or fifties in good health. Some clones in this sample may be carry-over from other donors' samples. V usage is TRBV18 and J usage is TRBJ2-3, with TRBD2 matching over 11 bases. The CDR3 spells CASSPTSGAVWDTQYF. The CDR3 nucleotides read TGTGCCAGCTCCCCGACTAGCGGGGCCGTATGGGATACGCAGTATTTT.